This T cell receptor beta chain appears in the sequencing data of a study of response to subunit inactivated influenza vaccine. Overall study results and limits: It was suggested by the authors that few new T cells are recruited by each seasonal influenza vaccination.

V was trimmed by 0 bases and J by 4 bases, leaving 6 bases between them. The V gene's germline CDR1 is SGHAT and CDR2 FQNNGV. This CDR3 is 14 amino acids long. This clonotype appeared many times. Antigen specificity is unknown. Each CDR3 protein gets one entry after TCRdb re-called the RT-PCR reads with MiXCR. In the table there are about 700,000 distinct CDR3 sequences, approximately 14% of which are singletons. The clonotype was recovered from a man between 50 and 59 years old who received an inactivated influenza vaccine. Sequences were derived from PBMCs from blood, sampled about 14 days before vaccination. The rearrangement joins TRBV11-2 to TRBJ2-2; D call uncertain. CDR3 amino acids: CASSLDLRTGELFF. As DNA, the CDR3 is TGTGCCAGCAGCTTAGATCTGCGCACCGGGGAGCTGTTTTTT. The full variable domain, completed using reference TRBV11-2 and TRBJ2-2, is EAGVAQSPRYKIIEKRQSVAFWCNPISGHATLYWYQQILGQGPKLLIQFQNNGVVDDSQLPKDRFSAERLKGVDSTLKIQPAKLEDSAVYLCASSLDLRTGELFFGEGSRLTVL.